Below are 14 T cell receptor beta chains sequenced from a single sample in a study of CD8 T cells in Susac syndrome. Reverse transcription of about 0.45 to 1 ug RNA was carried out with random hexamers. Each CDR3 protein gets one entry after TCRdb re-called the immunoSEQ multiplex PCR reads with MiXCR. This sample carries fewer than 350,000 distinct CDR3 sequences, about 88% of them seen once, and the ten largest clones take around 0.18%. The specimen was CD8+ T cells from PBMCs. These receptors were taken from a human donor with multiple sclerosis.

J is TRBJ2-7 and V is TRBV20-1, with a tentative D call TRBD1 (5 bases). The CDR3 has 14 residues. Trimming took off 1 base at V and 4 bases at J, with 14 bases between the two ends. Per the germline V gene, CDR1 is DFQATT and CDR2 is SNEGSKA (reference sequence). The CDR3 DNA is TGCAGTGCTAGAGGGGCCGAGTCAGGGTACGAGCAGTACTTC. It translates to CSARGAESGYEQYF.

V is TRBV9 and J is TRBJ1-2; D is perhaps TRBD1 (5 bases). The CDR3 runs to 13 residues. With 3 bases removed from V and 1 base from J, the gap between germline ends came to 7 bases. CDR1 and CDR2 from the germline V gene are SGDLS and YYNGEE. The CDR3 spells CASSEDINYGYTF. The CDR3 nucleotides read TGTGCCAGCAGCGAGGACATTAACTATGGCTACACCTTC.

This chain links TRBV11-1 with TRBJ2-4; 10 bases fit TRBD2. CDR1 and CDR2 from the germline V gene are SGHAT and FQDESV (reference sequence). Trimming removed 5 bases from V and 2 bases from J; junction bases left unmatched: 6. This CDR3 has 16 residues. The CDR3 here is CASSRGTSVTKNIQYF. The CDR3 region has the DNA TGTGCCAGCAGCCGAGGGACTAGCGTCACCAAAAACATTCAGTACTTC. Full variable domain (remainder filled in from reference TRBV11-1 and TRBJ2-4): EAEVAQSPRYKITEKSQAVAFWCDPISGHATLYWYRQILGQGPELLVQFQDESVVDDSQLPKDRFSAERLKGVDSTLKIQPAELGDSAMYLCASSRGTSVTKNIQYFGAGTRLSVL.

The CDR3 coding sequence is TGTGCCAGCAGCTTTTCGAAAGGGTCCTACGAGCAGTACTTC. Amino acid sequence: CASSFSKGSYEQYF. The V and J genes are TRBV5-4 and TRBJ2-7; no reliable D call. Trimming removed 2 bases from V and 1 base from J, with 10 bases in between. The CDR3 has 14 residues. CDR1 and CDR2 (germline): SGHNT, YYREEE (reference sequence).

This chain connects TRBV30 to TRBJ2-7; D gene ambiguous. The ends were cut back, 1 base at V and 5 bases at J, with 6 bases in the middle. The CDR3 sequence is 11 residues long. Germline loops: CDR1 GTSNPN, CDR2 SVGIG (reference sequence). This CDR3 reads CAWSGIDEQYF. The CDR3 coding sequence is TGTGCCTGGAGTGGTATTGACGAGCAGTACTTC.

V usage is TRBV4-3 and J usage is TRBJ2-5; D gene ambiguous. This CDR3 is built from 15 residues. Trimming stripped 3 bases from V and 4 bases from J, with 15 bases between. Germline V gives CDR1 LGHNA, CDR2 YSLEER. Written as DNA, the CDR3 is TGCGCCAGCAGCCACTCGGGTGGCGCCCTAGAGACCCAGTACTTC. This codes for CASSHSGGALETQYF.

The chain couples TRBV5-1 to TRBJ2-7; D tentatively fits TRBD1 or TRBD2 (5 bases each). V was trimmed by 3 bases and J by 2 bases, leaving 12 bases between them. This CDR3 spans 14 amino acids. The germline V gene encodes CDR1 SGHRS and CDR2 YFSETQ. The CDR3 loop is CASSSTLGPYEQYF. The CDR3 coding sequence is TGCGCCAGCAGCTCTACTCTGGGACCCTACGAGCAGTACTTC.

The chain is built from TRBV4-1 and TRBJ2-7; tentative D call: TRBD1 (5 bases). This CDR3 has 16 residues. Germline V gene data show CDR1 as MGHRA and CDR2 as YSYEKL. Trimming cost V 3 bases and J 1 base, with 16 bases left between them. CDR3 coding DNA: TGCGCCAGCAGCCAGTCAGGGCTCCCTGGTTCCTACGAGCAGTACTTC. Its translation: CASSQSGLPGSYEQYF.

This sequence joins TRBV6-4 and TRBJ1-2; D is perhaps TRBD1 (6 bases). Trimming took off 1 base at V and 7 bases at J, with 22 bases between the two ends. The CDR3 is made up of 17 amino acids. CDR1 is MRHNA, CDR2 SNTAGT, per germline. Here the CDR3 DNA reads TGTGCCAGCAGTGACTATGGACAGTGTGTTTTCCTATTTGGCTACACCTTC. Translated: CASSDYGQCVFLFGYTF.

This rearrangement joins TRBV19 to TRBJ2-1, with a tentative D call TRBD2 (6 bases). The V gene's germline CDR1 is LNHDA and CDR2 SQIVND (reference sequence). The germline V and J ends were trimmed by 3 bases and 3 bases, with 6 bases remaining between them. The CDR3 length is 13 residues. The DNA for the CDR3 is TGTGCCAGTAGTATGGGGGGCTACAATGAGCAGTTCTTC. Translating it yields CASSMGGYNEQFF.

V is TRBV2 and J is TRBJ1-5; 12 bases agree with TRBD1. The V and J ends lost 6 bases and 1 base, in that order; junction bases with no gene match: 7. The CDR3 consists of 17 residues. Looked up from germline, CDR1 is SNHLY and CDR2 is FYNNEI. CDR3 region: CASRTPGQGASNQPQHF. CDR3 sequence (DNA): TGTGCCAGCAGGACCCCGGGACAGGGGGCGAGCAATCAGCCCCAGCATTTT. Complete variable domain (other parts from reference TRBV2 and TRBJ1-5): EPEVTQTPSHQVTQMGQEVILRCVPISNHLYFYWYRQILGQKVEFLVSFYNNEISEKSEIFDDQFSVERPDGSNFTLKIRSTKLEDSAMYFCASRTPGQGASNQPQHFGDGTRLSIL.

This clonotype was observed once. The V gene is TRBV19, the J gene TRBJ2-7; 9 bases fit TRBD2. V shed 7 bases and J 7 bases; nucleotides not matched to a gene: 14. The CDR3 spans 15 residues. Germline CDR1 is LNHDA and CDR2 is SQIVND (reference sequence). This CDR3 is CASTPMAGGPGEQYF. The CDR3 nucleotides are TGTGCCAGTACCCCCATGGCGGGAGGGCCGGGGGAGCAGTACTTC.

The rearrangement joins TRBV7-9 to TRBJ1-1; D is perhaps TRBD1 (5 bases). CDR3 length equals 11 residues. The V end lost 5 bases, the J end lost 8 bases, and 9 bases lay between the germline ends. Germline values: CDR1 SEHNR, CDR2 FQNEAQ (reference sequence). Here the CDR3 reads CASSTRQEAFF. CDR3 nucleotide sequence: TGTGCCAGCAGCACGAGACAGGAAGCTTTCTTT.

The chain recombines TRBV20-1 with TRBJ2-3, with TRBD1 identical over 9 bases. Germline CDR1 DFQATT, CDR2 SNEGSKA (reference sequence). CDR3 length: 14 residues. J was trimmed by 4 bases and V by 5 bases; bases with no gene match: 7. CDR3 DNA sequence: TGCAGTGCTCCGGACAGGGGAGAAGCAGATACGCAGTATTTT. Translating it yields CSAPDRGEADTQYF.